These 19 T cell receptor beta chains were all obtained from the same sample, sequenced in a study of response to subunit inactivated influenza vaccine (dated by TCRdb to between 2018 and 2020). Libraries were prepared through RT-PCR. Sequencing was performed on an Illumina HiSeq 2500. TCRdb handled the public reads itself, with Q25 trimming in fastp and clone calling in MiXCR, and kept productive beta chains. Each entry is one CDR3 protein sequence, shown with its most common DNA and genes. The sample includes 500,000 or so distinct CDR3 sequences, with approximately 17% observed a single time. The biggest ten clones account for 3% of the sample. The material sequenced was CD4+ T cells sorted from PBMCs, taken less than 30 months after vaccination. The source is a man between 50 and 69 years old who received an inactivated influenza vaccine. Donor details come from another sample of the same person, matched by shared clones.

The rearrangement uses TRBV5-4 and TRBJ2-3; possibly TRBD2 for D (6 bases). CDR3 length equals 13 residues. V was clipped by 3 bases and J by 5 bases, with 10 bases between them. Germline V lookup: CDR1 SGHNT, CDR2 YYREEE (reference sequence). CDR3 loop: CASSSMGGDTQYF. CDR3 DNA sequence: TGTGCCAGCAGCTCGATGGGGGGAGATACGCAGTATTTT. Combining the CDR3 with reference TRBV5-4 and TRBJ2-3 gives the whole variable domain ETGVTQSPTHLIKTRGQQVTLRCSSQSGHNTVSWYQQALGQGPQFIFQYYREEENGRGNFPPRFSGLQFPNYSSELNVNALELDDSALYLCASSSMGGDTQYFGPGTRLTVL.

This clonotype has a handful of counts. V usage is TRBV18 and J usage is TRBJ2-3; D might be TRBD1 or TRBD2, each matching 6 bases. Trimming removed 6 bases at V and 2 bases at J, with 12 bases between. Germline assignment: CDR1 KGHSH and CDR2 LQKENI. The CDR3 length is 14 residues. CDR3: CASSQGGTTDTQYF. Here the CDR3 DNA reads TGTGCCAGCTCCCAAGGGGGGACCACAGATACGCAGTATTTT.

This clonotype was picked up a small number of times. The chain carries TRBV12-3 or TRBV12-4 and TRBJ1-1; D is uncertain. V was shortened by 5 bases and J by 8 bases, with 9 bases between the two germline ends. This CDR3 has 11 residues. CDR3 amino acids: CASSISTEAFF. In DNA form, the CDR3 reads TGTGCCAGCAGTATTTCGACAGAAGCTTTCTTT.

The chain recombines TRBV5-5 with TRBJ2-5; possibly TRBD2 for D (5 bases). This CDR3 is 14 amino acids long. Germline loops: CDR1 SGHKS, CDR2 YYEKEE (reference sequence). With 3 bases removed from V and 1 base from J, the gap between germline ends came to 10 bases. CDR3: CASSSLGLQETQYF. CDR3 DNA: TGTGCCAGCAGCTCACTCGGACTCCAAGAGACCCAGTACTTC.

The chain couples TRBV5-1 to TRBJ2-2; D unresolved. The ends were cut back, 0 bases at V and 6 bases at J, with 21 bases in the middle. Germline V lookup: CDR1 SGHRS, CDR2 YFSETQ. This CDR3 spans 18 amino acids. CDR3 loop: CASSLVLPGSRVSGELFF. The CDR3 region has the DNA TGCGCCAGCAGCTTGGTACTTCCCGGGTCCAGAGTGTCCGGGGAGCTGTTTTTT. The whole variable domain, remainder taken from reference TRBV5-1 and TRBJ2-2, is KAGVTQTPRYLIKTRGQQVTLSCSPISGHRSVSWYQQTPGQGLQFLFEYFSETQRNKGNFPGRFSGRQFSNSRSEMNVSTLELGDSALYLCASSLVLPGSRVSGELFFGEGSRLTVL.

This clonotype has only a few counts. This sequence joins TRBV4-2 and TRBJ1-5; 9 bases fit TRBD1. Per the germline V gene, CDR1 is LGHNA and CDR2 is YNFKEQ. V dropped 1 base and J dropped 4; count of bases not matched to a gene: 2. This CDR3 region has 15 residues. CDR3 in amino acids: CASSQVGTGNQPQHF. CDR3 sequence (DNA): TGTGCCAGCAGCCAAGTTGGGACAGGGAATCAGCCCCAGCATTTT.

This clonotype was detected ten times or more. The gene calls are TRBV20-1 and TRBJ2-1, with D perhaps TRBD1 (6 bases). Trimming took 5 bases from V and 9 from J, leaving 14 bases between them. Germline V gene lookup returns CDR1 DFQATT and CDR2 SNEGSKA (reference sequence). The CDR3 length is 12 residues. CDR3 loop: CSARMGAPEQFF. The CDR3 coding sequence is TGCAGTGCTCGGATGGGGGCTCCTGAGCAGTTCTTC.

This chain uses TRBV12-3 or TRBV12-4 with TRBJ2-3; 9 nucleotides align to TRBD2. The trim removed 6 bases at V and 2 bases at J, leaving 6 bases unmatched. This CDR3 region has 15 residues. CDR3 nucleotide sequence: TGTGCCAGCAGCAAAGCGGGGGGATTCACAGATACGCAGTATTTT. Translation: CASSKAGGFTDTQYF.

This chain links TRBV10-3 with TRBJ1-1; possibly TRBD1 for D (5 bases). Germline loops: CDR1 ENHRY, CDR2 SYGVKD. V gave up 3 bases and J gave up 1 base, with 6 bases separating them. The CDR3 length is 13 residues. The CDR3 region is CAISDDRNTEAFF. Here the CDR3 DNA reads TGTGCCATCAGTGATGACAGGAACACTGAAGCTTTCTTT.

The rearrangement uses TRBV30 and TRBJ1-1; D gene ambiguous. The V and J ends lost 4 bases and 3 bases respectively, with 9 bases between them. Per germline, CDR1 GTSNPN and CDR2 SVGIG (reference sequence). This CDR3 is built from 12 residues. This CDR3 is CAWTPRDTEAFF. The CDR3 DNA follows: TGTGCCTGGACCCCGAGGGACACTGAAGCTTTCTTT.

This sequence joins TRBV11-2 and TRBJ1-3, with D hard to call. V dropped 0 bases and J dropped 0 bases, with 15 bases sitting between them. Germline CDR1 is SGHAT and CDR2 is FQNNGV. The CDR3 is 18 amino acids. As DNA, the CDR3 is TGTGCCAGCAGCTTAGACGCCGGGCGCCGCCACTCTGGAAACACCATATATTTT. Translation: CASSLDAGRRHSGNTIYF.

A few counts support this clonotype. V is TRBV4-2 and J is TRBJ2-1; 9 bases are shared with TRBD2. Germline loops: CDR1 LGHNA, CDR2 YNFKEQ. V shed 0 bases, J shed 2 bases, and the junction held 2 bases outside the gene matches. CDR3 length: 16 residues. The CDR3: CASSQDVAGAYNEQFF. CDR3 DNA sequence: TGTGCCAGCAGCCAAGACGTAGCGGGGGCCTACAATGAGCAGTTCTTC.

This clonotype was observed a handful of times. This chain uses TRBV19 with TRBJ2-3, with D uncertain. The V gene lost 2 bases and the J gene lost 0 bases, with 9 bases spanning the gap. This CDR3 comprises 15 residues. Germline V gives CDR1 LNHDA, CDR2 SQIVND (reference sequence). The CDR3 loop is CASSIRDTSTDTQYF. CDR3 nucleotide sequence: TGTGCCAGTAGTATACGAGATACTAGCACAGATACGCAGTATTTT.

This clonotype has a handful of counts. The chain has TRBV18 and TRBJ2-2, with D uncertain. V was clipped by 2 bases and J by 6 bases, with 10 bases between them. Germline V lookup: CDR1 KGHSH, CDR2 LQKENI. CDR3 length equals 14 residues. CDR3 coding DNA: TGTGCCAGCTCACCAGGTCGTTATTCCGGGGAGCTGTTTTTT. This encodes CASSPGRYSGELFF.

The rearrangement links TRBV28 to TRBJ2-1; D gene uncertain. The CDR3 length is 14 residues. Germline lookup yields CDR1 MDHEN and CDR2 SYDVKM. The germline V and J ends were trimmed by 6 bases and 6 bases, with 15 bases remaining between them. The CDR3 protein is CASSPRTLSNEQFF. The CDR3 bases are TGTGCCAGCAGCCCAAGGACCCTGAGCAATGAGCAGTTCTTC.

The CDR3 bases are TGTGCCAGCAGCCCTCTGGGGGGGAGCGATCGGTACTTC. Its translation is CASSPLGGSDRYF. The chain carries TRBV14 and TRBJ2-7; 7 bases are a match to TRBD2. CDR1 SGHDN and CDR2 FVKESK come from the germline V gene. With V trimmed by 4 bases and J by 12 bases, 12 bases remained unmatched. The CDR3 consists of 13 residues. Complete variable domain (other parts from reference TRBV14 and TRBJ2-7): EAGVTQFPSHSVIEKGQTVTLRCDPISGHDNLYWYRRVMGKEIKFLLHFVKESKQDESGMPNNRFLAERTGGTYSTLKVQPAELEDSGVYFCASSPLGGSDRYFGPGTRLTVT.

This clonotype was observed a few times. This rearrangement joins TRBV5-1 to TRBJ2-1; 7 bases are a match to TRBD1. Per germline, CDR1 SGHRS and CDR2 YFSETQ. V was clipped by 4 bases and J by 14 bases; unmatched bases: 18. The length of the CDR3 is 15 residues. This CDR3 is CASSHILDRRLQKFF. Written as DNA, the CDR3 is TGCGCCAGCAGCCATATATTGGACAGGCGTCTACAGAAGTTCTTC.

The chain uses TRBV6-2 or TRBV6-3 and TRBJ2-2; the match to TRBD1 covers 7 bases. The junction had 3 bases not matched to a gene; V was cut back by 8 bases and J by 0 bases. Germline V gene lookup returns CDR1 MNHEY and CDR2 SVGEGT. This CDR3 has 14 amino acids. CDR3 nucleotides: TGTGCCAGCGTCACAGGGGCGAACACCGGGGAGCTGTTTTTT. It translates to CASVTGANTGELFF.

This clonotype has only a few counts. This chain's CDR3 is CAWRPTGNTGELFF. CDR3 nucleotide sequence: TGTGCCTGGAGACCGACAGGGAACACCGGGGAGCTGTTTTTT. The chain has TRBV30 and TRBJ2-2; the D gene is possibly TRBD1 (6 bases). Trimming removed 3 bases at V and 1 base at J, with 9 bases between. Germline values: CDR1 GTSNPN, CDR2 SVGIG (reference sequence). This CDR3 has 14 residues.